This TCR beta chain was documented in a study of neoadjuvant anti-PD-1 for oral cavity cancer. Study-level information: Non-progressing patients received a fourth nivolumab dose near day 43, then surgery on days 50-56.

With respect to this clone: Its antigen is unidentified. The junction departs from germline at one end; a sequencing error may be responsible.

The method was immunoSEQ multiplex PCR; TCRdb's version includes in-frame clones alone and lacks a portion of them. The sample includes about 68,000 clones, approximately 81% of them seen just once. Germline V CDR1 and CDR2: MNHEY, SVGAGI. The CDR3 is 14 residues long. General observations from the study: Post-nivolumab, blood T cell clonality was significantly elevated in non-responders. Only a few patients per response group were TCR-analyzed; validation needed.

Time point: after neoadjuvant nivolumab, at surgical resection. Analysis of PBMCs was direct, with no culture step. The source of this sequence is a person between 40 and 85 years old with oral cavity squamous cell carcinoma. The material sequenced was PBMCs, taken after nivolumab (anti-PD-1) treatment. The rearrangement joins TRBV6-5 to TRBJ2-3; D gene unclear. The chain's CDR3 is CAGSYSSRTDTQYF. In nucleotides, the CDR3 is TGTGCCGGCAGTTACTCATCTCGCACAGATACGCAGTATTTT.